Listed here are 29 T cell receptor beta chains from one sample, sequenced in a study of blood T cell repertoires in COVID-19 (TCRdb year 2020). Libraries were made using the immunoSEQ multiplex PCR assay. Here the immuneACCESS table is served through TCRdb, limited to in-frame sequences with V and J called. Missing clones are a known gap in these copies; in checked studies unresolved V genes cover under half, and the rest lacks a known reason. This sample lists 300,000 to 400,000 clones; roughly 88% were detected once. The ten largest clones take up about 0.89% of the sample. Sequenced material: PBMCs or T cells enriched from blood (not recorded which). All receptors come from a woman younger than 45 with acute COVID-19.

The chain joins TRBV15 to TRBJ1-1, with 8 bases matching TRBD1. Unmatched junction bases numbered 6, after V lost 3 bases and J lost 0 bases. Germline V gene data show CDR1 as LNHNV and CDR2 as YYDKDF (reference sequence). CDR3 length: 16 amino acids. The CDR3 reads CATSSSGGPMNTEAFF. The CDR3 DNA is TGTGCCACCAGCAGCTCAGGGGGCCCCATGAACACTGAAGCTTTCTTT. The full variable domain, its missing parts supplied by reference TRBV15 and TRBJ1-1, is DAMVIQNPRYQVTQFGKPVTLSCSQTLNHNVMYWYQQKSSQAPKLLFHYYDKDFNNEADTPDNFQSRRPNTSFCFLDIRSPGLGDTAMYLCATSSSGGPMNTEAFFGQGTRLTVV.

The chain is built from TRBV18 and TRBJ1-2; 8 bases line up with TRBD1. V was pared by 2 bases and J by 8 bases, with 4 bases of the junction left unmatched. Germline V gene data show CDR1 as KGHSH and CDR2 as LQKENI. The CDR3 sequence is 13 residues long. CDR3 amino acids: CASSPTGGDGYTF. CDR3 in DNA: TGTGCCAGCTCACCAACAGGGGGAGACGGCTACACCTTC.

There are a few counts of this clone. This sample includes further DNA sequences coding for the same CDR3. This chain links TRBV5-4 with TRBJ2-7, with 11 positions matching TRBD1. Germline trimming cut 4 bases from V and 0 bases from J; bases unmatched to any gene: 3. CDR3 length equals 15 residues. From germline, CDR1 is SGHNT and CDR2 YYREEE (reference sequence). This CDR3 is CASSPGTGGSYEQYF. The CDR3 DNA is TGTGCCAGCAGCCCAGGGACAGGGGGCTCCTACGAGCAGTACTTC.

The CDR3 DNA is TGTGCCAGCAGCTGCCGATCCGACAGGATGGGGCAGCCCCAGCATTTT. Protein product: CASSCRSDRMGQPQHF. This chain links TRBV21-1 with TRBJ1-5; the table's D call, TRBD1, has no DNA check behind it. TRBV21-1 is listed as a pseudogene. The CDR3 totals 16 residues.

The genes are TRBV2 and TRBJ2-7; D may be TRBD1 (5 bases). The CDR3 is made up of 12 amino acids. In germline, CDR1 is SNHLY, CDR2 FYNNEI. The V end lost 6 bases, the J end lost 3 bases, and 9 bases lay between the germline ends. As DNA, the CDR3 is TGTGCCAGCAGGGGGCTAGGCTACGAGCAGTACTTC. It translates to CASRGLGYEQYF.

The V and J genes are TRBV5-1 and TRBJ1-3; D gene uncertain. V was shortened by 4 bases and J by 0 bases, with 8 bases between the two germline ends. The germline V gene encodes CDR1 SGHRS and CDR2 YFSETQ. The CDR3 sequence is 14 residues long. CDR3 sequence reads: CASSPGPSGNTIYF. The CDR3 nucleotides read TGCGCCAGCAGCCCCGGTCCCTCTGGAAACACCATATATTTT.

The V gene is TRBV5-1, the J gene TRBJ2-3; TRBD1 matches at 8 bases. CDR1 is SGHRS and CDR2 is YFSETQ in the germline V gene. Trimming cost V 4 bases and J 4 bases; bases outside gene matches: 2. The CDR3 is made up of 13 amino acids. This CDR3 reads CASSAGGSDTQYF. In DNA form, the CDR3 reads TGCGCCAGCAGCGCAGGGGGCTCAGATACGCAGTATTTT.

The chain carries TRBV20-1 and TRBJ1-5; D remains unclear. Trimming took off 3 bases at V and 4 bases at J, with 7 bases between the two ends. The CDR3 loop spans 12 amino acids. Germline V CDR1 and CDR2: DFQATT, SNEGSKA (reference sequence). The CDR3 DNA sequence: TGCAGTGCTAGTCCCGGGAATCAGCCCCAGCATTTT. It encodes CSASPGNQPQHF.

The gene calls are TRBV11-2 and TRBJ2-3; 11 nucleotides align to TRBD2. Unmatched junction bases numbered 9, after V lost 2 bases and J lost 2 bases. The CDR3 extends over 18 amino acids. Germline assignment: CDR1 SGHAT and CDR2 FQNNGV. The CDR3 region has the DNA TGTGCCAGCAGCTTATTATTAGCGGGGGGGCCTTCCACAGATACGCAGTATTTT. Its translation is CASSLLLAGGPSTDTQYF.

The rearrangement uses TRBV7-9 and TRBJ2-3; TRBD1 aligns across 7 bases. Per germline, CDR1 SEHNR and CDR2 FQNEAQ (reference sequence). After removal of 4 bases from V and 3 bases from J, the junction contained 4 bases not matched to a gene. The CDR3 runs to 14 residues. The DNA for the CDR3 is TGTGCCAGCAGCTCAGACAGGGTAACAGATACGCAGTATTTT. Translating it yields CASSSDRVTDTQYF.

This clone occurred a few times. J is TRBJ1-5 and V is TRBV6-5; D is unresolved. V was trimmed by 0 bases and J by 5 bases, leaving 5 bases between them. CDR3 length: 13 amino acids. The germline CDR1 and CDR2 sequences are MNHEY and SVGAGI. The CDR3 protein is CASSYSSDQPQHF. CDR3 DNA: TGTGCCAGCAGTTACTCGTCCGATCAGCCCCAGCATTTT.

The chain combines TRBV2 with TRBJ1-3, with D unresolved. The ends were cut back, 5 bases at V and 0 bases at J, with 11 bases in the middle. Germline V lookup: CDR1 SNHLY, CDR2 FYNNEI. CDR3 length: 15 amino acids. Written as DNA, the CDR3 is TGTGCCAGCAGTCTCGACGGAGGCTCTGGAAACACCATATATTTT. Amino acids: CASSLDGGSGNTIYF.

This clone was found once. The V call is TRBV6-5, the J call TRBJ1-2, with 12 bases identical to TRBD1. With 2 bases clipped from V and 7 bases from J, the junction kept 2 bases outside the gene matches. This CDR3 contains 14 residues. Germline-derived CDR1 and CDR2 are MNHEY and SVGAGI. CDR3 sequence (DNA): TGTGCCAGCAGTTACACGGGACAGGGGGCTGGCTACACCTTC. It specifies CASSYTGQGAGYTF.

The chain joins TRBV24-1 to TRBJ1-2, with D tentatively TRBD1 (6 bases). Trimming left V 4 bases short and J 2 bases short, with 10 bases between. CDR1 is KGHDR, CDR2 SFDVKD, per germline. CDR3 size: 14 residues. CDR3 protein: CATSDRQENYGYTF. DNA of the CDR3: TGTGCCACCAGTGACCGACAGGAGAACTATGGCTACACCTTC.

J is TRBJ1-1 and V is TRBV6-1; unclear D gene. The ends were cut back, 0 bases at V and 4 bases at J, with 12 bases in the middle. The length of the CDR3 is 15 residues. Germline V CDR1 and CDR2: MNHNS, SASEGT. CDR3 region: CASSEALRGSTEAFF. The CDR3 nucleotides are TGTGCCAGCAGTGAAGCGCTTCGCGGGTCCACTGAAGCTTTCTTT.

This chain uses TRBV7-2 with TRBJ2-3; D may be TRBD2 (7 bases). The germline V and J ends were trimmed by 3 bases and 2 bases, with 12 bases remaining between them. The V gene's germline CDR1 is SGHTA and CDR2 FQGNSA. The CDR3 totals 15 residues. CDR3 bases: TGTGCCAGCAGCTTGGGGCGGGGGCACACAGATACGCAGTATTTT. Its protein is CASSLGRGHTDTQYF.

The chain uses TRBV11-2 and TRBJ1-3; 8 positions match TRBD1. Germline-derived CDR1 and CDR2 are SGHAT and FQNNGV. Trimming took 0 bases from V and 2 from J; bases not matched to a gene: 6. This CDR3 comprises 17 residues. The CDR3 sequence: CASSLDHARGPGNTIYF. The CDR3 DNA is TGTGCCAGCAGCTTAGATCATGCCAGGGGGCCTGGAAACACCATATATTTT.

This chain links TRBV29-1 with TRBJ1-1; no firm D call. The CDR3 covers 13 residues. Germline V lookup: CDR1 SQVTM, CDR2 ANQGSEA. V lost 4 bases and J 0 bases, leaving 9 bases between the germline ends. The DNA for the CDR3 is TGCAGCGTTGGGCTAGGAATGAACACTGAAGCTTTCTTT. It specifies CSVGLGMNTEAFF.

CDR3 amino acids: CASSLGGLPSLLRPQHF. For the CDR3, the DNA is TGTGCCAGCAGTTTAGGGGGCCTTCCATCCCTCCTTCGGCCCCAGCATTTT. The rearrangement joins TRBV27 to TRBJ1-5; TRBD1 might be the D (6 bases). Per the germline V gene, CDR1 is MNHEY and CDR2 is SMNVEV (reference sequence). Trimming stripped 2 bases from V and 9 bases from J, with 23 bases between. The CDR3 consists of 17 residues.

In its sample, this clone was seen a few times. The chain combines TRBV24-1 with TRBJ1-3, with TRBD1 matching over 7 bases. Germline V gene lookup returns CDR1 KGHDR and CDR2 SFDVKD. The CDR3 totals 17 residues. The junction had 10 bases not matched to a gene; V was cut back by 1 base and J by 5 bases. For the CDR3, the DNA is TGTGCCACCAGTGATTTACTACAGGGGCCGACCCGAAACACCATATATTTT. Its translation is CATSDLLQGPTRNTIYF.

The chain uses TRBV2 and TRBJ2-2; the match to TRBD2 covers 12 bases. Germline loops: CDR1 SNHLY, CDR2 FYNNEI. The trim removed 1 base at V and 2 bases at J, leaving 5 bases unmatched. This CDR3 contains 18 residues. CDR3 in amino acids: CASSEVPSGGANTGELFF. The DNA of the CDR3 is TGTGCCAGCAGTGAAGTCCCTAGCGGGGGGGCAAACACCGGGGAGCTGTTTTTT.

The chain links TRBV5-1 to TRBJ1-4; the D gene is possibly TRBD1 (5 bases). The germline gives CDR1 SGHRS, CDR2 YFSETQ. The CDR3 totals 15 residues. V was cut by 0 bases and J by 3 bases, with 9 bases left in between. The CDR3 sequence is CASSLGQGANEKLFF. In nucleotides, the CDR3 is TGCGCCAGCAGCTTGGGGCAGGGCGCTAATGAAAAACTGTTTTTT. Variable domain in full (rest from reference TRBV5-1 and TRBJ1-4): KAGVTQTPRYLIKTRGQQVTLSCSPISGHRSVSWYQQTPGQGLQFLFEYFSETQRNKGNFPGRFSGRQFSNSRSEMNVSTLELGDSALYLCASSLGQGANEKLFFGSGTQLSVL.

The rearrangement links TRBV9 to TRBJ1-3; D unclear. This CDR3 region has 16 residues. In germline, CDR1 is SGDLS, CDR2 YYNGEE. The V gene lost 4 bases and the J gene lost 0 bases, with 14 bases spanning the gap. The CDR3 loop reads CASSHPLDVSGNTIYF. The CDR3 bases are TGTGCCAGCAGCCACCCACTTGATGTCTCTGGAAACACCATATATTTT. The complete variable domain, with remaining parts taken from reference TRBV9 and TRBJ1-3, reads DSGVTQTPKHLITATGQRVTLRCSPRSGDLSVYWYQQSLDQGLQFLIQYYNGEERAKGNILERFSAQQFPDLHSELNLSSLELGDSALYFCASSHPLDVSGNTIYFGEGSWLTVV.

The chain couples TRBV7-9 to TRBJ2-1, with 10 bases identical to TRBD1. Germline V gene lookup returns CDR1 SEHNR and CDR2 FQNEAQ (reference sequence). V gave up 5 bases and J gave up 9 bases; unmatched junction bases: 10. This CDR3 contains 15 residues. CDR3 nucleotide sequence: TGTGCCAGCAGCAACCCGGGACAGGGGTACCCTGAGCAGTTCTTC. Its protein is CASSNPGQGYPEQFF.

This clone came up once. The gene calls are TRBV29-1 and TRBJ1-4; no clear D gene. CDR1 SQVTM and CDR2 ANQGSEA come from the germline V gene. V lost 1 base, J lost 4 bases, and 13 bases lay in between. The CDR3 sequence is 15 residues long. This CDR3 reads CSVEGLGPDNEKLFF. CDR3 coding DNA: TGCAGCGTTGAAGGGCTTGGGCCAGATAATGAAAAACTGTTTTTT.

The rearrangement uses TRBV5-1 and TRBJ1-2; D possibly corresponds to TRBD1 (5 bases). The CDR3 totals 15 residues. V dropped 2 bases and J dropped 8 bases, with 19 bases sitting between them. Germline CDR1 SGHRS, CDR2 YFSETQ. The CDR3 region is CASSFMAGRAEGYTF. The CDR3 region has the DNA TGCGCCAGCAGCTTTATGGCCGGCAGGGCCGAGGGCTACACCTTC.

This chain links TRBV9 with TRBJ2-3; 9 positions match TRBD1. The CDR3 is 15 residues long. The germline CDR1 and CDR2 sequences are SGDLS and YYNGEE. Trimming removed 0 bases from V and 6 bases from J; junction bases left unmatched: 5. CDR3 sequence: CASSVAGTGSDTQYF. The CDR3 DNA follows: TGTGCCAGCAGCGTAGCCGGGACAGGGAGCGATACGCAGTATTTT.

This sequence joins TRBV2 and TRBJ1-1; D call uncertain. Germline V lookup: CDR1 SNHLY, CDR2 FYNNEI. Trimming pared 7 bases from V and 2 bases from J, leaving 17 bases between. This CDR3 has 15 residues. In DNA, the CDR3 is TGTGCCAGCATTTATGGGAGGGATTTAAACACTGAAGCTTTCTTT. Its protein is CASIYGRDLNTEAFF.

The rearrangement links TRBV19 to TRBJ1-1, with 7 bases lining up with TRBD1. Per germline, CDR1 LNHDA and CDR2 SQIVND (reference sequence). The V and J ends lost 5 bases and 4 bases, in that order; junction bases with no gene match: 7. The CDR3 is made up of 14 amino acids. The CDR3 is CASSLTGVSTEAFF. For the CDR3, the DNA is TGTGCCAGTAGTCTTACAGGGGTGAGCACTGAAGCTTTCTTT.